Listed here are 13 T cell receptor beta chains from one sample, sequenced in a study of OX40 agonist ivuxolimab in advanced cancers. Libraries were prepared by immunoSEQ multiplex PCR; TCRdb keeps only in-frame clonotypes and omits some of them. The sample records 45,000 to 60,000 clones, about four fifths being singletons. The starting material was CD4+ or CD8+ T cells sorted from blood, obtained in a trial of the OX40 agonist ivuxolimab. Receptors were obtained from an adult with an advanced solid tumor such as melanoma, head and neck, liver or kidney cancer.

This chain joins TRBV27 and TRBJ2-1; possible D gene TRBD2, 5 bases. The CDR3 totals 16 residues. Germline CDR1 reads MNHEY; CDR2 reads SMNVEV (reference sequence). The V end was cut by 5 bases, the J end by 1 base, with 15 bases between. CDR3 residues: CASSRSRTRSYNEQFF. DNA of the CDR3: TGTGCCAGCAGTCGGAGCCGGACTCGGTCCTACAATGAGCAGTTCTTC.

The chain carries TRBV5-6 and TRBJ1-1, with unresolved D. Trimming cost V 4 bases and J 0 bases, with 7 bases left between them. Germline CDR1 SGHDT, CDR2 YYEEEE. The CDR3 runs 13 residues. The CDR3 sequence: CASSTGLNTEAFF. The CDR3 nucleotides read TGTGCCAGCAGCACCGGACTGAACACTGAAGCTTTCTTT.

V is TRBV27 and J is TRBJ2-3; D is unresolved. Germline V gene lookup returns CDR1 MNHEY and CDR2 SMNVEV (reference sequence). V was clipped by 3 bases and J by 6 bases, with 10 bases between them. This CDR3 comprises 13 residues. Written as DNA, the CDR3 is TGTGCCAGCAGTTTGTACTCGTGGGATACGCAGTATTTT. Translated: CASSLYSWDTQYF.

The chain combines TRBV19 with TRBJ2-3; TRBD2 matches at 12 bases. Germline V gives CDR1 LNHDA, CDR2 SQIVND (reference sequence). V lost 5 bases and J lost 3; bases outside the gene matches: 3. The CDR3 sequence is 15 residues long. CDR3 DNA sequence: TGTGCCAGTAGTGTCCTAGCGGGGGGGACAGATACGCAGTATTTT. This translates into CASSVLAGGTDTQYF.

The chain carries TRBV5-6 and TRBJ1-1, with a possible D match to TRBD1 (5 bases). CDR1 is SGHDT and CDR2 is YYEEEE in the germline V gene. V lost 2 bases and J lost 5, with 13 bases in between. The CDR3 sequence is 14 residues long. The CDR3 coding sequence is TGTGCCAGCAGCTTTGTTTCAGGGTGGACTGAAGCTTTCTTT. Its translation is CASSFVSGWTEAFF.

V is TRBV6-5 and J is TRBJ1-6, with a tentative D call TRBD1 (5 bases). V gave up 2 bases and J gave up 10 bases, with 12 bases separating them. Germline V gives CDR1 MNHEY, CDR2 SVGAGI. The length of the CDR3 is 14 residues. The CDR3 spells CASSYRGPGSPLHF. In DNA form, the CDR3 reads TGTGCCAGCAGTTACAGGGGCCCAGGGTCACCCCTCCACTTT.

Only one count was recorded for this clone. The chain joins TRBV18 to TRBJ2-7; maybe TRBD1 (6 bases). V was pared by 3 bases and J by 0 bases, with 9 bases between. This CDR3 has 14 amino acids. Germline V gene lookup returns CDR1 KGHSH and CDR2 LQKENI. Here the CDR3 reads CASSPGHSSYEQYF. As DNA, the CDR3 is TGTGCCAGCTCACCGGGACATAGCTCCTACGAGCAGTACTTC.

CDR3 protein: CAWSMKGDIQYF. The CDR3 nucleotides read TGTGCCTGGAGTATGAAGGGTGACATTCAGTACTTC. This chain links TRBV30 with TRBJ2-4; D unresolved. Deletions cut 2 bases from V and 8 bases from J, with 10 bases between. The CDR3 is 12 amino acids. Germline V lookup: CDR1 GTSNPN, CDR2 SVGIG (reference sequence).

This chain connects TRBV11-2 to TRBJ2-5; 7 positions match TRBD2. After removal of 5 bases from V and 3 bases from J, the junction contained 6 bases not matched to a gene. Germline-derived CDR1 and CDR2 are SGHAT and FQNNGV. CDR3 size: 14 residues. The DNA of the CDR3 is TGTGCCAGCAGCAGCCGAGGGAGGGAAGAGACCCAGTACTTC. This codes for CASSSRGREETQYF.

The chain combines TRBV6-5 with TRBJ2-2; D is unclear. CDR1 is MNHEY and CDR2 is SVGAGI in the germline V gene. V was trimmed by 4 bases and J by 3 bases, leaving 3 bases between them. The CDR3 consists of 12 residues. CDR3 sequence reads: CASSSDTGELFF. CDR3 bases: TGTGCCAGCAGTTCAGACACCGGGGAGCTGTTTTTT.

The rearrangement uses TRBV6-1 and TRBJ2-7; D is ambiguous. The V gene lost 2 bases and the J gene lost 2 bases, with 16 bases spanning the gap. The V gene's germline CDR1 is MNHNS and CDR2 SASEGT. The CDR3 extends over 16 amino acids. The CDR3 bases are TGTGCCAGCAGTGAAAGAATCAGGCAGAAGCCCTACGAGCAGTACTTC. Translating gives CASSERIRQKPYEQYF.

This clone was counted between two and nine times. The CDR3 is CASTPQPQGFNYGYTF. CDR3 coding DNA: TGTGCCAGCACCCCCCAACCCCAGGGCTTTAACTATGGCTACACCTTC. The chain joins TRBV9 to TRBJ1-2; TRBD1 might be the D (5 bases). V was shortened by 6 bases and J by 1 base, with 19 bases between the two germline ends. Germline V gives CDR1 SGDLS, CDR2 YYNGEE. The CDR3 is 16 amino acids.

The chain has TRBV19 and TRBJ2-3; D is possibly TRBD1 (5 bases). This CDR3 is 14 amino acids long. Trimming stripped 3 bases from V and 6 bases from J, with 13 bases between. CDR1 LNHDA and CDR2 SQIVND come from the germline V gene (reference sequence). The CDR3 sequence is CASSMDTLLDTQYF. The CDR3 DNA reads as TGTGCCAGTAGTATGGACACCCTGCTGGATACGCAGTATTTT.